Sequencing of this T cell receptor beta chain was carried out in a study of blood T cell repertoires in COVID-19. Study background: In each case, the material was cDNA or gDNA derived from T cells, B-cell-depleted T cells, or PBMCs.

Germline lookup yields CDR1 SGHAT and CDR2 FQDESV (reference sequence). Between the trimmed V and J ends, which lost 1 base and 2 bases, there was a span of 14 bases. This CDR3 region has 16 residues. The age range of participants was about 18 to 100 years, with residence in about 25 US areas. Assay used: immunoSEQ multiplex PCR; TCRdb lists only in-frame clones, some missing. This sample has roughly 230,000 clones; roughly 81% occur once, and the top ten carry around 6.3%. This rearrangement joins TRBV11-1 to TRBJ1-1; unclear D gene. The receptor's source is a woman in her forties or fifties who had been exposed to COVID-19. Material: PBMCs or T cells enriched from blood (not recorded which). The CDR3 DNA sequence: TGTGCCAGCAGCTTAGGAGGGTCCGGGTTTAACACTGAAGCTTTCTTT. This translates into CASSLGGSGFNTEAFF.